A single sample is the source of the 5 T cell receptor beta chains below, sequenced in a study of human T cells and chemical hapten exposure. Time point given: patch test 1, 2 weeks after DPC sensitization. Indicated treatment: therapeutic diphenylcyclopropenone sensitization with weekly scalp DPC. MiXCR was run by TCRdb on the RACE reads, yielding one entry per CDR3 protein. The table has around 110,000 distinct CDR3 sequences, 12% seen once. Sequenced material: whole blood, taken in connection with sensitization to the hapten diphenylcyclopropenone (DPC). The source of these receptors is a woman aged 45-60 years with alopecia areata. Some clones in this sample may be carry-over from other donors' samples.

This clonotype was picked up many times. This rearrangement joins TRBV18 to TRBJ2-3; 12 bases map to TRBD1. The V segment lost 5 bases and the J segment 1 base; nucleotides outside the gene matches: 1. The V gene's germline CDR1 is KGHSH and CDR2 LQKENI. The CDR3 length is 15 residues. Written as DNA, the CDR3 is TGTGCCAGCTCAGGGGACAGGGGGCGCACAGATACGCAGTATTTT. Encoded protein: CASSGDRGRTDTQYF.

This clonotype occurred many times. DNA of the CDR3: TGTGCCAGCAGCCGAACTAGCGGGGGGTGGTACGAGCAGTACTTC. Encoded protein: CASSRTSGGWYEQYF. The chain recombines TRBV13 with TRBJ2-7; the match to TRBD2 covers 12 bases. Trimming at V came to 5 bases and at J to 4 bases, leaving 6 bases not matched to a gene. The CDR3 spans 15 residues. Germline lookup yields CDR1 PRHDT and CDR2 FYEKMQ (reference sequence).

There are a few counts of this clonotype. The chain carries TRBV2 and TRBJ1-1; the D gene is possibly TRBD1 (6 bases). Trimming removed 5 bases at V and 3 bases at J, with 16 bases between. Looked up from germline, CDR1 is SNHLY and CDR2 is FYNNEI. The CDR3 is made up of 15 amino acids. The CDR3 sequence: CASSLMGGADTEAFF. The CDR3 DNA reads as TGTGCCAGCAGTCTTATGGGGGGGGCAGACACTGAAGCTTTCTTT.

This clonotype appeared many times. The chain links TRBV6-2 or TRBV6-3 to TRBJ2-4; D might be TRBD2 (6 bases). The CDR3 has 16 amino acids. Trimming pared 5 bases from V and 4 bases from J, leaving 18 bases between. The germline CDR1 and CDR2 sequences are MNHEY and SVGEGT. Here the CDR3 reads CASSHGGPGLKNIQYF. CDR3 coding DNA: TGTGCCAGCAGTCACGGGGGACCAGGGCTTAAAAACATTCAGTACTTC.

V usage is TRBV28 and J usage is TRBJ1-1; tentative D call: TRBD1 (5 bases). V lost 5 bases and J lost 7, with 14 bases in between. The germline V gene encodes CDR1 MDHEN and CDR2 SYDVKM. The CDR3 consists of 13 residues. The DNA for the CDR3 is TGTGCCAGCAGTAGTGGGGGACGGTTTGAAGCTTTCTTT. Encoded protein: CASSSGGRFEAFF.